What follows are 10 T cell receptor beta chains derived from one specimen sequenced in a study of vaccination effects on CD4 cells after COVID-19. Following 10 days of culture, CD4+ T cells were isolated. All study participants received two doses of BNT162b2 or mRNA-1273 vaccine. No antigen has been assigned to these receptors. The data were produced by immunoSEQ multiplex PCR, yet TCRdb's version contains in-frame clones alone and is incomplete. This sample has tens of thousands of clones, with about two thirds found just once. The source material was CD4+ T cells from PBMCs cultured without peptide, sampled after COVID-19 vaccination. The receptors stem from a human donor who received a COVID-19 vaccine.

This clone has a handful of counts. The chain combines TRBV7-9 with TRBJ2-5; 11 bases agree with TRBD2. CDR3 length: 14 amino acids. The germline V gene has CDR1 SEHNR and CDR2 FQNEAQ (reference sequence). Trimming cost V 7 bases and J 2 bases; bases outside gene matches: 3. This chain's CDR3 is CASNPSGGQETQYF. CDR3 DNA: TGTGCCAGCAACCCTAGCGGGGGGCAAGAGACCCAGTACTTC.

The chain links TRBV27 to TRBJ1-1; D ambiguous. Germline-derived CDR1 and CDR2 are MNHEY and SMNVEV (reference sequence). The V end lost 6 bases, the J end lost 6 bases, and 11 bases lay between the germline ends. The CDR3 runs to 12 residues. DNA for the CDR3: TGTGCCAGCAGGCGAAAAGGAGCTGAAGCTTTCTTT. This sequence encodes CASRRKGAEAFF.

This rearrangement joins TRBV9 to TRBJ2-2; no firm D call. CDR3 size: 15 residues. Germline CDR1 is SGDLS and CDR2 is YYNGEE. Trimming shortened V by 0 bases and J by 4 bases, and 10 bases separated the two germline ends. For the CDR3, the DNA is TGTGCCAGCAGCGTAGTTCTGGGAAGCACCGGGGAGCTGTTTTTT. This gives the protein CASSVVLGSTGELFF.

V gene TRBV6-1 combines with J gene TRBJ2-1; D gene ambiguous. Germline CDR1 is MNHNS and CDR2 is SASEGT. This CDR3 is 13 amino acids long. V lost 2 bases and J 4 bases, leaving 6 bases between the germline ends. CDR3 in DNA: TGTGCCAGCAGTGAACAAGGGTACAATGAGCAGTTCTTC. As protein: CASSEQGYNEQFF.

The CDR3 loop is CSVEKLDSRNGYTF. In DNA form, the CDR3 reads TGCAGCGTGGAAAAATTGGACAGCCGAAATGGCTACACCTTC. The chain recombines TRBV29-1 with TRBJ1-2, with D possibly TRBD1 on 6 matching bases. In germline, CDR1 is SQVTM, CDR2 ANQGSEA. The CDR3 totals 14 residues. Trimming left V 6 bases short and J 6 bases short, with 20 bases between. Full variable domain (rest looked up from reference TRBV29-1 and TRBJ1-2): SAVISQKPSRDICQRGTSLTIQCQVDSQVTMMFWYRQQPGQSLTLIATANQGSEATYESGFVIDKFPISRPNLTFSTLTVSNMSPEDSSIYLCSVEKLDSRNGYTFGSGTRLTVV.

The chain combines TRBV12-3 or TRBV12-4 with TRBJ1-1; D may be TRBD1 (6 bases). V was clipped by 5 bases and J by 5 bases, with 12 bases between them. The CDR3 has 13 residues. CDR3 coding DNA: TGTGCCAGCAGTCTTTACAGGGAGACTGAAGCTTTCTTT. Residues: CASSLYRETEAFF.

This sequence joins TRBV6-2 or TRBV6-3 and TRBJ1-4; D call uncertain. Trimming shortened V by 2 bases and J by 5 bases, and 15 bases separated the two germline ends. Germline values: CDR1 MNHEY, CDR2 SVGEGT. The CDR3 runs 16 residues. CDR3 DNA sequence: TGTGCCAGCAGTTACGGGAGGGTTCCGTTAAATGAAAAACTGTTTTTT. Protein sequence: CASSYGRVPLNEKLFF.

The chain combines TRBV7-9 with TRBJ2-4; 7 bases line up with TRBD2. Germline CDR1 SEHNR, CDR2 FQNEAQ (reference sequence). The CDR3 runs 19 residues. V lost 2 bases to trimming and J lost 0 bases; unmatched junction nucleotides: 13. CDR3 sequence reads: CASSLWEGIFGGAKNIQYF. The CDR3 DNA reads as TGTGCCAGCAGCTTATGGGAGGGTATATTTGGTGGAGCCAAAAACATTCAGTACTTC.

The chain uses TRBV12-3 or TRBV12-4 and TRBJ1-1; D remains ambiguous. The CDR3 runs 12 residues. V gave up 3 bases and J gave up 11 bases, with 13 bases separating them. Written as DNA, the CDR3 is TGTGCCAGCAGTTTCCCCGGCGTCAGGGCTTTCTTT. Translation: CASSFPGVRAFF.

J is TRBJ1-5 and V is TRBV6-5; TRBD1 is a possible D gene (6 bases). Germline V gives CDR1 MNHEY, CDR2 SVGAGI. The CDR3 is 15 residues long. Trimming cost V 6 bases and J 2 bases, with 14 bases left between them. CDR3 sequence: CASSPGVGGNQPQHF. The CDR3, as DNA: TGTGCCAGCAGCCCAGGGGTTGGCGGCAATCAGCCCCAGCATTTT.